This T cell receptor (beta chain) was identified in a study of regulatory T cells in long-lasting Graves disease. Study in general: Recently diagnosed Graves' patients had received antithyroid drugs for under 3 months.

CDR1 and CDR2 from the germline V gene are SGDLS and YYNGEE. Trimming took 3 bases from V and 1 from J; bases not matched to a gene: 7. The CDR3 spans 16 residues. Study results and limitations: Segments TRBV28, TRBJ1-2 and TRBJ2-5 showed preferential usage in persistent disease.

The authors built TCR beta libraries using iRepertoire HTBI primers and Arm-PCR of CDR3 regions. A single record per CDR3 protein comes from TCRdb applying MiXCR to the multiplex PCR reads. Of about 440,000 distinct CDR3 sequences in the sample, less than 20% are singletons; the top ten hold 23%. Details on this clonotype: The antigen remains undetermined.

This sample's time point: newly diagnosed GD, antithyroid drugs for less than 3 months. PBMC-derived RNA was used for the TCR library. It was an endocrinology department in Xi'an, China, that provided the patients. These data are also associated with another study on T cells in Graves' hyperthyroidism and ophthalmopathy. Turning to that study: Carried out on the TCR CDR3, a first-round RT-PCR used the HTBI primer set.

This receptor was obtained from a woman under 30 with Graves disease. The sequencing used peripheral blood mononuclear cells (PBMCs), collected at new diagnosis, from a patient treated with antithyroid drugs. This chain connects TRBV9 to TRBJ1-3; 7 nucleotides agree with TRBD1. CDR3 sequence (DNA): TGTGCCAGCAGCGGTAGACAGGGTGCGTCTGGAAACACCATATATTTT. Translating gives CASSGRQGASGNTIYF.